These 27 T cell receptor beta chains share one sample of origin, sequenced in a study of CD8 T cells in Susac syndrome. A quantity of about 0.45 to 1 ug RNA underwent reverse transcription using random hexamers. TCRdb reanalysed the immunoSEQ multiplex PCR reads using MiXCR and keeps one entry per CDR3 protein. The sample has approximately 140,000 distinct CDR3 sequences, about 94% seen once. The sequenced sample consisted of CD8+ T cells from PBMCs. The receptors were sampled from a human donor in good health.

The chain couples TRBV12-3 or TRBV12-4 to TRBJ2-6; a possible D gene is TRBD2 (6 bases). V was shortened by 5 bases and J by 4 bases, with 12 bases between the two germline ends. This CDR3 contains 15 residues. CDR3 residues: CASSAGPGGANVLTF. As DNA, the CDR3 is TGTGCCAGCAGTGCGGGGCCGGGAGGGGCCAACGTCCTGACTTTC.

The chain carries TRBV5-6 and TRBJ2-7, with D possibly being TRBD1 or TRBD2 (5 bases each). In germline, CDR1 is SGHDT, CDR2 YYEEEE. The CDR3 has 13 amino acids. V dropped 3 bases and J dropped 3 bases, with 10 bases sitting between them. The CDR3 bases are TGTGCCAGCAGCTCGGGACGGCTCTACGAGCAGTACTTC. It yields the protein CASSSGRLYEQYF.

The chain couples TRBV7-6 to TRBJ2-7; 8 bases fit TRBD2. The CDR3 covers 12 residues. Germline V lookup: CDR1 SGHVS, CDR2 FNYEAQ. V lost 8 bases and J lost 2; bases outside the gene matches: 2. The CDR3: CASGLAPYEQYF. In DNA form, the CDR3 reads TGTGCCAGCGGACTAGCTCCCTACGAGCAGTACTTC.

This chain uses TRBV29-1 with TRBJ2-3; TRBD2 agrees at 9 bases. There are 13 residues in the CDR3. Germline CDR1 and CDR2: SQVTM and ANQGSEA. Trimming removed 5 bases from V and 4 bases from J; junction bases left unmatched: 4. In DNA, the CDR3 is TGCAGCGTTAGCGGGAGGTTTCCAGATACGCAGTATTTT. As protein: CSVSGRFPDTQYF.

The chain uses TRBV4-3 and TRBJ2-2; unclear D gene. Germline lookup yields CDR1 LGHNA and CDR2 YSLEER. The length of the CDR3 is 13 residues. V lost 1 base, J lost 5 bases, and 5 bases lay in between. The CDR3 reads CASSQVPTGELFF. The CDR3 DNA is TGCGCCAGCAGCCAAGTTCCTACCGGGGAGCTGTTTTTT.

The V and J genes are TRBV7-2 and TRBJ2-7, with D perhaps matching TRBD2 (5 bases). The CDR3 contains 15 residues. Germline-derived CDR1 and CDR2 are SGHTA and FQGNSA. The V end was cut by 5 bases, the J end by 4 bases, with 18 bases between. Here the CDR3 DNA reads TGTGCCAGCAGCCCATCCTGGGGAGTTGAGTACGAGCAGTACTTC. Translating gives CASSPSWGVEYEQYF.

The chain recombines TRBV4-3 with TRBJ2-2; D ambiguous. There are 14 residues in the CDR3. V was shortened by 4 bases and J by 6 bases, with 12 bases between the two germline ends. Per the germline V gene, CDR1 is LGHNA and CDR2 is YSLEER. CDR3 in amino acids: CASSPSRRSGELFF. CDR3 coding DNA: TGCGCCAGCAGCCCAAGTCGACGGTCCGGGGAGCTGTTTTTT.

The V gene is TRBV4-1, the J gene TRBJ2-7; D uncertain. V dropped 4 bases and J dropped 3 bases, with 10 bases sitting between them. Germline loops: CDR1 MGHRA, CDR2 YSYEKL. This CDR3 has 13 residues. The CDR3 loop reads CASSPAPGYEQYF. As DNA, the CDR3 is TGCGCCAGCAGCCCAGCACCGGGCTACGAGCAGTACTTC.

This clonotype has more than one count but fewer than ten. The chain is built from TRBV27 and TRBJ2-7, with D perhaps matching TRBD1 or TRBD2 (5 bases each). With 5 bases removed from V and 1 base from J, the gap between germline ends came to 12 bases. In germline, CDR1 is MNHEY, CDR2 SMNVEV (reference sequence). CDR3 length equals 14 residues. The CDR3 bases are TGTGCCAGCAGTCCCTCGGGACCTTCCTACGAGCAGTACTTC. Translating gives CASSPSGPSYEQYF.

The rearrangement joins TRBV27 to TRBJ2-1; 9 bases are shared with TRBD2. The V gene end was trimmed by 7 bases and the J gene end by 8 bases; junction bases not matched to a gene: 9. CDR1 and CDR2 (germline): MNHEY, SMNVEV (reference sequence). The CDR3 length is 14 residues. The CDR3 DNA reads TGTGCCAGCACGGTTAGCGGGAGCAGCTATGAGCAGTTCTTC. This codes for CASTVSGSSYEQFF.

The chain carries TRBV7-9 and TRBJ2-7; 11 bases match TRBD1. The V segment lost 4 bases and the J segment 1 base; nucleotides outside the gene matches: 6. The germline V gene has CDR1 SEHNR and CDR2 FQNEAQ (reference sequence). CDR3 length: 16 residues. Here the CDR3 reads CASSSIRDRGSYEQYF. Here the CDR3 DNA reads TGTGCCAGCAGCTCCATCCGGGACAGGGGGTCCTACGAGCAGTACTTC.

This clonotype was detected once. The V gene is TRBV18, the J gene TRBJ2-3; D not resolved. Trimming stripped 0 bases from V and 5 bases from J, with 18 bases between. Germline V CDR1 and CDR2: KGHSH, LQKENI. The CDR3 loop spans 17 amino acids. CDR3 bases: TGTGCCAGCTCACCACCCAGCTCCGTCTCTGGGGTAGATACGCAGTATTTT. As protein: CASSPPSSVSGVDTQYF.

The chain carries TRBV28 and TRBJ2-1; 7 bases agree with TRBD2. CDR1 and CDR2 from the germline V gene are MDHEN and SYDVKM. This CDR3 is 14 amino acids long. V lost 4 bases, J lost 8 bases, and 8 bases stayed unmatched. The CDR3 region has the DNA TGTGCCAGCAGTTCAGGACTAGTTCGGGATGAGCAGTTCTTC. It yields the protein CASSSGLVRDEQFF.

This chain links TRBV7-9 with TRBJ2-6; TRBD1 aligns across 7 bases. This CDR3 region has 13 residues. With V trimmed by 11 bases and J by 9 bases, 10 bases remained unmatched. Germline V gives CDR1 SEHNR, CDR2 FQNEAQ (reference sequence). The CDR3 region has the DNA TGTGCCGGCCTGGTTGGGACAGTCAACGTCCTGACTTTC. Translation gives CAGLVGTVNVLTF.

The chain couples TRBV3-1 to TRBJ2-3; D gene ambiguous. Germline assignment: CDR1 LGHDT and CDR2 YNNKEL (reference sequence). Between the trimmed V and J ends, which lost 0 bases and 12 bases, there was a span of 16 bases. This CDR3 has 14 residues. CDR3 amino acids: CASSQDNSHFAQYF. DNA of the CDR3: TGTGCCAGCAGCCAAGATAATTCCCATTTCGCCCAGTATTTT.

The genes are TRBV7-2 and TRBJ2-7; TRBD2 might be the D (6 bases). Per the germline V gene, CDR1 is SGHTA and CDR2 is FQGNSA. The CDR3 has 15 residues. The ends were cut back, 3 bases at V and 2 bases at J, with 14 bases in the middle. Here the CDR3 reads CASSFGPSEAYEQYF. CDR3 DNA sequence: TGTGCCAGCAGCTTCGGTCCTAGCGAAGCCTACGAGCAGTACTTC.

J is TRBJ2-5 and V is TRBV5-1; tentatively, D is TRBD2 (5 bases). The length of the CDR3 is 13 residues. V lost 9 bases and J lost 2, with 14 bases in between. From germline, CDR1 is SGHRS and CDR2 YFSETQ. CDR3 nucleotides: TGCGCCACTAGCCGGGGAGAGCAAGAGACCCAGTACTTC. It translates to CATSRGEQETQYF.

A single count supports this clonotype. The J gene is TRBJ2-7, the V gene TRBV27; TRBD2 matches at 9 bases. This CDR3 region has 13 residues. CDR1 is MNHEY and CDR2 is SMNVEV in the germline V gene (reference sequence). The junction had 5 bases not matched to a gene; V was cut back by 8 bases and J by 3 bases. In DNA form, the CDR3 reads TGTGCCAGCTCCATTAGCGGGAGCTACGAGCAGTACTTC. Its translation: CASSISGSYEQYF.

The DNA of the CDR3 is TGCGCCAGCAGCCAGGGTAGGACAGGGGAAGAGACCCAGTACTTC. Its translation: CASSQGRTGEETQYF. The rearrangement links TRBV4-3 to TRBJ2-5, with 9 bases that match TRBD1. The V gene's germline CDR1 is LGHNA and CDR2 YSLEER. Losses at the gene ends were 3 bases for V and 3 bases for J; bases not matched to a gene: 5. This CDR3 has 15 residues.

The chain uses TRBV5-4 and TRBJ2-1; D perhaps matches TRBD2 (5 bases). The CDR3 length is 13 residues. Germline CDR1 and CDR2: SGHNT and YYREEE (reference sequence). The ends were cut back, 0 bases at V and 7 bases at J, with 8 bases in the middle. Here the CDR3 DNA reads TGTGCCAGCAGCTTGGAAAGACTAAATGAGCAGTTCTTC. Amino acids: CASSLERLNEQFF.

The chain employs TRBV24-1 and TRBJ2-5; D is perhaps TRBD2 (6 bases). Per germline, CDR1 KGHDR and CDR2 SFDVKD. The CDR3 length is 14 residues. The ends were cut back, 2 bases at V and 6 bases at J, with 12 bases in the middle. CDR3 sequence (DNA): TGTGCCACCAGTGATTATGGGACTGCTCAGACCCAGTACTTC. Its protein is CATSDYGTAQTQYF.

This chain uses TRBV14 with TRBJ2-7; no clear D gene. The CDR3 length is 13 residues. Germline loops: CDR1 SGHDN, CDR2 FVKESK. V lost 1 base and J 9 bases, leaving 13 bases between the germline ends. The CDR3 reads CASSQALRPRQYF. The CDR3, as DNA: TGTGCCAGCAGCCAAGCGTTGAGACCCCGGCAGTACTTC. The full variable domain, completed using reference TRBV14 and TRBJ2-7, is EAGVTQFPSHSVIEKGQTVTLRCDPISGHDNLYWYRRVMGKEIKFLLHFVKESKQDESGMPNNRFLAERTGGTYSTLKVQPAELEDSGVYFCASSQALRPRQYFGPGTRLTVT.

The rearrangement links TRBV27 to TRBJ2-1; 7 bases align to TRBD1. V gave up 6 bases and J gave up 5 bases; unmatched junction bases: 4. CDR1 is MNHEY and CDR2 is SMNVEV in the germline V gene (reference sequence). The CDR3 spans 13 residues. The DNA of the CDR3 is TGTGCCAGCAGGGGACAGAGCCACAATGAGCAGTTCTTC. This encodes CASRGQSHNEQFF.

Only one count was recorded for this clonotype. This chain joins TRBV24-1 and TRBJ2-4, with D tentatively TRBD1 (5 bases). Germline V gives CDR1 KGHDR, CDR2 SFDVKD. Trimming cost V 3 bases and J 11 bases, with 13 bases left between them. The CDR3 length is 13 residues. CDR3 DNA sequence: TGTGCCACCAGTGATCTTGACAGTCTCGTTCAGTACTTC. Residues: CATSDLDSLVQYF.

This rearrangement joins TRBV29-1 to TRBJ1-1; 8 bases agree with TRBD1. This CDR3 spans 12 amino acids. Germline V CDR1 and CDR2: SQVTM, ANQGSEA. V shed 7 bases, J shed 1 base, and the junction held 2 bases outside the gene matches. Here the CDR3 reads CSGTGGNTEAFF. CDR3 DNA sequence: TGCAGCGGTACAGGGGGGAACACTGAAGCTTTCTTT. The whole variable domain, filled in from reference TRBV29-1 and TRBJ1-1, reads SAVISQKPSRDICQRGTSLTIQCQVDSQVTMMFWYRQQPGQSLTLIATANQGSEATYESGFVIDKFPISRPNLTFSTLTVSNMSPEDSSIYLCSGTGGNTEAFFGQGTRLTVV.

The rearrangement links TRBV20-1 to TRBJ2-5; D unresolved. CDR1 and CDR2 from the germline V gene are DFQATT and SNEGSKA (reference sequence). V lost 0 bases, J lost 4 bases, and 9 bases lay in between. The CDR3 sequence is 13 residues long. CDR3 coding DNA: TGCAGTGCTAGAGAGGCGGACGGAGAGACCCAGTACTTC. This encodes CSAREADGETQYF.

The rearrangement links TRBV5-6 to TRBJ2-5, with D possibly matching TRBD1 (6 bases). The ends were cut back, 1 base at V and 5 bases at J, with 15 bases in the middle. Germline V lookup: CDR1 SGHDT, CDR2 YYEEEE. This CDR3 is 15 amino acids long. CDR3 DNA: TGTGCCAGCAGCTTGTCACAGGGTTCGGGGGAGACCCAGTACTTC. Its protein product is CASSLSQGSGETQYF. The whole variable domain, filled in from reference TRBV5-6 and TRBJ2-5, reads DAGVTQSPTHLIKTRGQQVTLRCSPKSGHDTVSWYQQALGQGPQFIFQYYEEEERQRGNFPDRFSGHQFPNYSSELNVNALLLGDSALYLCASSLSQGSGETQYFGPGTRLLVL.